A single T cell receptor (beta chain) is shown here with its context. Time point defined: peripheral blood 6 weeks after treatment start. Trimming removed 4 bases at V and 0 bases at J, with 10 bases between. Germline CDR1 and CDR2: SGDLS and YYNGEE. The CDR3 is made up of 15 amino acids. Profiling relied on immunoSEQ multiplex PCR, and the TCRdb table lists in-frame clones only, not all of them. The sample records tens of thousands of clones, 91% being singletons. This sample stems from a study of PD-L1 blockade in urothelial cancer. The sequence derives from a woman over 75 with urothelial cancer. The J gene is TRBJ1-4, the V gene TRBV9; no clear D gene. Here the sequenced sample was PBMCs, taken around atezolizumab (anti-PD-L1) treatment. DNA for the CDR3: TGTGCCAGCAGCCCACAGTCTGCAACTAATGAAAAACTGTTTTTT. Protein: CASSPQSATNEKLFF.